Below, 12 T cell receptor beta chains from the same sample are listed, as sequenced in a study of T cells in Graves' hyperthyroidism and ophthalmopathy. Amplified TCR beta CDR3 regions derived from RNA transcripts. With the HTBI primer set, the TCR CDR3 went through a first round of RT-PCR. TCRdb re-called the multiplex PCR reads with MiXCR, one entry per CDR3 protein. The sample includes about 400,000 distinct CDR3 sequences, 25% of them seen just once. Sequencing was done on a sample of blood. The receptors here all came from a man in his fifties or sixties with Graves' hyperthyroidism.

In its sample, this clonotype was seen once. The chain combines TRBV10-3 with TRBJ2-1; D is ambiguous. The CDR3 covers 12 residues. The V end lost 3 bases, the J end lost 5 bases, and 5 bases lay between the germline ends. Germline-derived CDR1 and CDR2 are ENHRY and SYGVKD. This chain's CDR3 is CAISDMDNEQFF. Written as DNA, the CDR3 is TGTGCCATCAGTGATATGGACAATGAGCAGTTCTTC.

A few counts support this clonotype. This chain connects TRBV18 to TRBJ2-3, with 10 bases matching TRBD2. J was trimmed by 10 bases and V by 3 bases; bases with no gene match: 10. Looked up from germline, CDR1 is KGHSH and CDR2 is LQKENI. The CDR3 has 15 amino acids. The CDR3 loop reads CASSPGLAGAQAQYF. CDR3 sequence (DNA): TGTGCCAGCTCACCCGGGCTAGCGGGGGCCCAAGCGCAGTATTTT.

This clonotype was recorded at least ten times. V usage is TRBV28 and J usage is TRBJ1-1; no definite D call. V lost 10 bases and J lost 3, with 15 bases in between. This CDR3 is 13 amino acids long. Germline lookup yields CDR1 MDHEN and CDR2 SYDVKM. CDR3 coding DNA: TGTGCCATCAGAGACCAACGGGACACTGAAGCTTTCTTT. This encodes CAIRDQRDTEAFF.

This clonotype appeared many times. The rearrangement links TRBV7-2 to TRBJ1-2; 9 positions agree with TRBD1. V was clipped by 1 base and J by 8 bases; unmatched bases: 8. Germline V CDR1 and CDR2: SGHTA, FQGNSA. CDR3 length: 15 amino acids. CDR3 loop: CASSLVGTGYGGYTF. The CDR3 DNA reads TGTGCCAGCAGCTTAGTAGGGACAGGGTATGGCGGCTACACCTTC.

The CDR3 coding sequence is TGCAGCGTTGAAATGGCGGGCAACACTGAAGCTTTCTTT. Its translation: CSVEMAGNTEAFF. The V and J genes are TRBV29-1 and TRBJ1-1; D is unclear. Deletions cut 2 bases from V and 2 bases from J, with 9 bases between. The CDR3 has 13 amino acids. Germline V gene lookup returns CDR1 SQVTM and CDR2 ANQGSEA.

This clonotype showed up many times. The CDR3 spells CASSYTGGGYTF. DNA of the CDR3: TGTGCCAGCAGTTACACAGGGGGAGGCTACACCTTC. The V and J genes are TRBV6-1 and TRBJ1-2; 8 nucleotides align to TRBD1. V shed 5 bases and J 8 bases; nucleotides not matched to a gene: 4. The CDR3 spans 12 residues. Germline-derived CDR1 and CDR2 are MNHNS and SASEGT.

V is TRBV12-5 and J is TRBJ2-7, with D tentatively TRBD2 (6 bases). The CDR3 spans 13 residues. CDR1 and CDR2 from the germline V gene are LGHNT and FRNRAP. The V gene lost 6 bases and the J gene lost 3 bases, with 12 bases spanning the gap. CDR3 nucleotide sequence: TGTGCTAGTGGCCAAATGGGGGGCTACGAGCAGTACTTC. Encoded protein: CASGQMGGYEQYF.

This clonotype has a count of ten or more. CDR3 in amino acids: CASSSGLAYEQYF. Written as DNA, the CDR3 is TGTGCCAGCAGTTCAGGACTAGCCTACGAGCAGTACTTC. The chain employs TRBV27 and TRBJ2-7; 7 nucleotides line up with TRBD2. Per germline, CDR1 MNHEY and CDR2 SMNVEV (reference sequence). The CDR3 contains 13 residues. The V gene end was trimmed by 4 bases and the J gene end by 2 bases; junction bases not matched to a gene: 2.

This clonotype was seen a few times. CDR3 nucleotide sequence: TGTGCCAGCAGCTCCTCGACAGGGAAGGCTTTCTTT. It codes for CASSSSTGKAFF. The chain employs TRBV7-9 and TRBJ1-1; TRBD1 agrees at 7 bases. Looked up from germline, CDR1 is SEHNR and CDR2 is FQNEAQ (reference sequence). The CDR3 extends over 12 amino acids. V trimming: 4 bases; J trimming: 11 bases; junction bases outside the gene matches: 7.

The sample holds a few counts of this clonotype. This rearrangement joins TRBV30 to TRBJ2-7; 10 positions agree with TRBD2. Trimming at V came to 1 base and at J to 4 bases, leaving 7 bases not matched to a gene. This CDR3 has 15 amino acids. Per germline, CDR1 GTSNPN and CDR2 SVGIG (reference sequence). In DNA, the CDR3 is TGTGCCTGGAGTGACTGGACTAGCGGTTATTACGAGCAGTACTTC. It encodes CAWSDWTSGYYEQYF.

This clonotype was detected only a few times. The CDR3 nucleotides read TGCAGTGCTGCGACAGGGCGACCGGGGGGCTACACCTTC. Translating it yields CSAATGRPGGYTF. V and J are TRBV20-1 and TRBJ1-2; 7 bases fit TRBD1. Germline V CDR1 and CDR2: DFQATT, SNEGSKA (reference sequence). With V trimmed by 5 bases and J by 8 bases, 11 bases remained unmatched. The CDR3 is 13 amino acids.

The CDR3 DNA reads as TGCAGTGCTAGGGGACTAGCGGGAGACGAGCAGTACTTC. Amino acid sequence: CSARGLAGDEQYF. The chain carries TRBV20-1 and TRBJ2-7; TRBD2 aligns across 14 bases. This CDR3 spans 13 amino acids. Unmatched junction bases numbered 0, after V lost 3 bases and J lost 5 bases. The germline V gene encodes CDR1 DFQATT and CDR2 SNEGSKA (reference sequence).